One sample yielded the 6 T cell receptor beta chains listed below, sequenced in a study of CD8+ T cells in alopecia areata. Treatment reported: oral pan-JAK inhibitor, 5-10 mg twice daily. Investigators isolated RNA and reverse transcribed it into cDNA to act as the sequencing template. Measured with immunoSEQ multiplex PCR; TCRdb has only the in-frame clones, and not every one. The sample comprises more than 150,000 clones, roughly 46% of which are singletons, and around 10% rests with the top ten. Here the sequenced sample was CD8+ T cells sorted from blood, taken around week 53, from a patient treated with tofacitinib. These receptors all stem from a human donor with alopecia areata.

This clone came up a few times. The chain links TRBV30 to TRBJ2-1; a weak D match, TRBD1 (5 bases). Trimming removed 0 bases at V and 4 bases at J, with 13 bases between. CDR1 GTSNPN and CDR2 SVGIG come from the germline V gene (reference sequence). The CDR3 contains 15 residues. The DNA of the CDR3 is TGTGCCTGGAGTGTAGGGGCAGATTATTACAATGAGCAGTTCTTC. It yields the protein CAWSVGADYYNEQFF.

The chain uses TRBV7-9 and TRBJ2-1; 7 bases are a match to TRBD2. The germline CDR1 and CDR2 sequences are SEHNR and FQNEAQ (reference sequence). V dropped 1 base and J dropped 0; count of bases not matched to a gene: 3. There are 16 residues in the CDR3. DNA for the CDR3: TGTGCCAGCAGCTTAGGGGAGGGAGGCTCCTACAATGAGCAGTTCTTC. It yields the protein CASSLGEGGSYNEQFF.

This clone has only a few counts. This rearrangement joins TRBV6-6 to TRBJ2-7; D is ambiguous. Trimming took off 0 bases at V and 2 bases at J, with 8 bases between the two ends. The CDR3 has 14 residues. The germline V gene has CDR1 MNHNY and CDR2 SVGAGI (reference sequence). CDR3 sequence (DNA): TGTGCCAGCAGTTACTCCGGACCCACCTACGAGCAGTACTTC. Amino acids: CASSYSGPTYEQYF.

The J gene is TRBJ1-2, the V gene TRBV6-5; possible D gene TRBD1, 6 bases. CDR3 size: 14 residues. Trimming removed 0 bases from V and 8 bases from J, with 13 bases in between. Looked up from germline, CDR1 is MNHEY and CDR2 is SVGAGI. The CDR3, as DNA: TGTGCCAGCAGTTACTCGGGGGACAACTGGGGCTACACCTTC. This gives the protein CASSYSGDNWGYTF.

V is TRBV30 and J is TRBJ2-2; maybe TRBD1 (5 bases). V lost 1 base to trimming and J lost 5 bases, with 14 bases between them. Germline CDR1 is GTSNPN and CDR2 is SVGIG (reference sequence). The CDR3 runs to 15 residues. The CDR3 DNA follows: TGTGCCTGGAGTGCAGCCCAGGGTTTAACCGGGGAGCTGTTTTTT. It specifies CAWSAAQGLTGELFF.

This sequence joins TRBV6-5 and TRBJ2-7; no clear D gene. V was trimmed by 0 bases and J by 4 bases, leaving 7 bases between them. The germline CDR1 and CDR2 sequences are MNHEY and SVGAGI. CDR3 length: 13 residues. CDR3 loop: CASSYSGLYEQYF. The CDR3 DNA follows: TGTGCCAGCAGTTACTCGGGCCTATACGAGCAGTACTTC.